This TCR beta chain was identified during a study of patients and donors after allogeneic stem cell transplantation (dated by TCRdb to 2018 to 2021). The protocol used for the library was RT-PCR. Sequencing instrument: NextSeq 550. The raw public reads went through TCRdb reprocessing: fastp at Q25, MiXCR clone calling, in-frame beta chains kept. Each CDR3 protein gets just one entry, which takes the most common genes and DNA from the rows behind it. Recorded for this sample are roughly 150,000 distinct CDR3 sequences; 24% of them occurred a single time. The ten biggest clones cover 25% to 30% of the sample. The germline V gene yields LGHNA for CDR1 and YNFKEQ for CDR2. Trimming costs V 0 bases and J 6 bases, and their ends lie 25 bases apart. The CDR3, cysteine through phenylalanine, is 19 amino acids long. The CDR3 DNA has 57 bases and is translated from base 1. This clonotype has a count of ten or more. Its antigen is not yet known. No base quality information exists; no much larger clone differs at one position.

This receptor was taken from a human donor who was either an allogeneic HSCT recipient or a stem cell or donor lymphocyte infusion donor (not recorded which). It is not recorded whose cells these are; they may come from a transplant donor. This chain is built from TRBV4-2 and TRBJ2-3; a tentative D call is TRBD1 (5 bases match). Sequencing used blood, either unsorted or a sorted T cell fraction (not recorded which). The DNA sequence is TGTGCCAGCAGCCAAGACTTATTTTACCCCCCCAGGGATACCGATACGCAGTATTTT. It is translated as CASSQDLFYPPRDTDTQYF.